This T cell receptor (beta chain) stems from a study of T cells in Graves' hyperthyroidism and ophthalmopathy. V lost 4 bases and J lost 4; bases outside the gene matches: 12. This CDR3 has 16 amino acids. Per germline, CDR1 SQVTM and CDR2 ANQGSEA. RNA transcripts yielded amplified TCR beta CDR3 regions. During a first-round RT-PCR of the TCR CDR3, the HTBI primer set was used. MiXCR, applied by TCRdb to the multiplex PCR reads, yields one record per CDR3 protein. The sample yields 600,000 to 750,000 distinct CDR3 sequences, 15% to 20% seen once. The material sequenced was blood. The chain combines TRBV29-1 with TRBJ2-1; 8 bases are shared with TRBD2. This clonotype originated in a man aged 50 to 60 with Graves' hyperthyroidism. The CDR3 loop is CSVGGHSGRRYNEQFF. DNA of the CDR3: TGCAGCGTTGGAGGGCACAGCGGGAGAAGGTACAATGAGCAGTTCTTC.